One sample yielded the 26 T cell receptor beta chains listed below, sequenced in a study of blood T cells in healthy people across ages. Alongside a J-beta primer mix, a sample-barcoded 5' primer served in a second PCR lasting about 6 to 11 cycles. One entry per CDR3 protein, called by TCRdb with MiXCR from the 5' RACE reads. The sample records around 1.7 million distinct CDR3 sequences, roughly 28% being singletons. The sample was blood. The receptors were gathered from a woman in her thirties in good health.

In its sample, this clonotype was seen a few times. The chain joins TRBV20-1 to TRBJ2-5; no reliable D call. This CDR3 is built from 14 residues. Between the trimmed V and J ends, which lost 4 bases and 3 bases, there was a span of 15 bases. Germline CDR1 is DFQATT and CDR2 is SNEGSKA (reference sequence). The CDR3 nucleotides are TGCAGTGCTACTCCCTCTGGGCTTGAAGAGACCCAGTACTTC. Translation gives CSATPSGLEETQYF.

This clonotype was observed at least ten times. V gene TRBV11-2 combines with J gene TRBJ2-5; TRBD1 is a possible D gene (5 bases). Looked up from germline, CDR1 is SGHAT and CDR2 is FQNNGV. V dropped 5 bases and J dropped 1 base, with 17 bases sitting between them. The CDR3 length is 16 residues. CDR3 region: CASSPSRGHFQETQYF. For the CDR3, the DNA is TGTGCCAGCAGCCCTTCTCGCGGACACTTCCAAGAGACCCAGTACTTC. Filled out from reference TRBV11-2 and TRBJ2-5, the complete variable domain reads EAGVAQSPRYKIIEKRQSVAFWCNPISGHATLYWYQQILGQGPKLLIQFQNNGVVDDSQLPKDRFSAERLKGVDSTLKIQPAKLEDSAVYLCASSPSRGHFQETQYFGPGTRLLVL.

The chain has TRBV27 and TRBJ2-3; 8 bases line up with TRBD2. J gave up 2 bases and V 2 bases, and 15 bases lay outside the gene matches. CDR1 and CDR2 (germline): MNHEY, SMNVEV (reference sequence). This CDR3 spans 19 amino acids. The CDR3 reads CASSLMSAGGPHYTDTQYF. CDR3 nucleotide sequence: TGTGCCAGCAGTTTAATGAGCGCGGGGGGCCCTCACTACACAGATACGCAGTATTTT.

This chain links TRBV10-3 with TRBJ2-5, with D uncertain. There are 13 residues in the CDR3. V was clipped by 2 bases and J by 12 bases, with 16 bases between them. Germline loops: CDR1 ENHRY, CDR2 SYGVKD. For the CDR3, the DNA is TGTGCCATCAGTGAGCCCGTGGCTGTAAAAGAGTACTTC. The encoded protein is CAISEPVAVKEYF.

The gene calls are TRBV12-3 or TRBV12-4 and TRBJ1-5; D is ambiguous. The CDR3 totals 16 residues. The ends were cut back, 0 bases at V and 2 bases at J, with 11 bases in the middle. Here the CDR3 DNA reads TGTGCCAGCAGTTTAGCCAGTCCCTTTGGCAATCAGCCCCAGCATTTT. Translation: CASSLASPFGNQPQHF.

J is TRBJ2-6 and V is TRBV5-1, with 8 bases matching TRBD1. The ends lost 4 bases at V and 2 bases at J; junction bases unmatched: 8. The V gene's germline CDR1 is SGHRS and CDR2 YFSETQ. This CDR3 spans 17 amino acids. The DNA for the CDR3 is TGCGCCAGCAGCCCCGGACAGGGCTATGCTGGGGCCAACGTCCTGACTTTC. Amino acids: CASSPGQGYAGANVLTF.

This clonotype has just a few counts. The rearrangement uses TRBV16 and TRBJ2-7, with unresolved D. With 1 base removed from V and 5 bases from J, the gap between germline ends came to 6 bases. This CDR3 contains 12 residues. Germline CDR1 and CDR2: KGHSY and FQNENV. CDR3 sequence (DNA): TGTGCCAGCAGCCAATTCCGCCACGAGCAGTACTTC. Its translation: CASSQFRHEQYF.

The chain uses TRBV7-2 and TRBJ2-5; a possible D gene is TRBD1 (7 bases). Germline V gives CDR1 SGHTA, CDR2 FQGNSA. V lost 5 bases and J 0 bases, leaving 13 bases between the germline ends. The CDR3 length is 15 residues. CDR3 region: CASSQGGWYQETQYF. CDR3 in DNA: TGTGCCAGCAGCCAGGGGGGATGGTACCAAGAGACCCAGTACTTC. Together with reference TRBV7-2 and TRBJ2-5, the CDR3 gives the full variable domain: GAGVSQSPSNKVTEKGKDVELRCDPISGHTALYWYRQSLGQGLEFLIYFQGNSAPDKSGLPSDRFSAERTGGSVSTLTIQRTQQEDSAVYLCASSQGGWYQETQYFGPGTRLLVL.

In the case of this clonotype: This clone may be a read error of a much larger clone one base away. Since no conserved phenylalanine or tryptophan closes the CDR3, a read error is the likely cause. This chain uses TRBV7-9 with TRBJ2-5; D gene unclear. The germline gives CDR1 SEHNR, CDR2 FQNEAQ (reference sequence). The V gene lost 5 bases and the J gene lost 2 bases, with 9 bases spanning the gap. This CDR3 contains 13 residues. CDR3 DNA: TGTGCCAGCAGCCGGCTCCCGCAAGAGACCCAGTACTGC. Protein: CASSRLPQETQYC.

The chain carries TRBV30 and TRBJ2-3, with 9 bases that match TRBD2. With 3 bases clipped from V and 7 bases from J, the junction kept 11 bases outside the gene matches. CDR3 length: 15 residues. Germline values: CDR1 GTSNPN, CDR2 SVGIG (reference sequence). CDR3 protein: CAWRLTSGISNTQYF. CDR3 coding DNA: TGTGCCTGGAGGCTGACTAGCGGTATATCGAATACGCAGTATTTT.

This clonotype was detected a few times. The gene calls are TRBV5-1 and TRBJ2-1; 8 nucleotides agree with TRBD2. This CDR3 region has 15 residues. The J segment lost 2 bases and the V segment lost 3 bases, leaving 4 bases of the junction unmatched. The germline V gene has CDR1 SGHRS and CDR2 YFSETQ. CDR3 in amino acids: CASSWTSSTYNEQFF. The DNA for the CDR3 is TGCGCCAGCAGCTGGACTAGCAGCACCTACAATGAGCAGTTCTTC.

This clonotype has only a few counts. The gene calls are TRBV2 and TRBJ2-1; weak D call: TRBD1 (5 bases). V was shortened by 8 bases and J by 3 bases, with 14 bases between the two germline ends. This CDR3 has 14 amino acids. The V gene's germline CDR1 is SNHLY and CDR2 FYNNEI. The CDR3 sequence is CASVEQAYYNEQFF. In DNA, the CDR3 is TGTGCCAGCGTGGAACAGGCTTACTACAATGAGCAGTTCTTC.

The chain employs TRBV7-9 and TRBJ1-4; D is perhaps TRBD1 (6 bases). Germline V gives CDR1 SEHNR, CDR2 FQNEAQ (reference sequence). V lost 5 bases and J lost 1, with 14 bases in between. The CDR3 has 16 residues. The CDR3 DNA reads TGTGCCAGCAGCCCTCGAGGGGGGCGAACTAATGAAAAACTGTTTTTT. This translates into CASSPRGGRTNEKLFF. The variable domain in full, with the rest retrieved from reference TRBV7-9 and TRBJ1-4, is DTGVSQNPRHKITKRGQNVTFRCDPISEHNRLYWYRQTLGQGPEFLTYFQNEAQLEKSRLLSDRFSAERPKGSFSTLEIQRTEQGDSAMYLCASSPRGGRTNEKLFFGSGTQLSVL.

This clonotype is a singleton in its sample. V usage is TRBV20-1 and J usage is TRBJ2-3; D gene ambiguous. Germline lookup yields CDR1 DFQATT and CDR2 SNEGSKA (reference sequence). The CDR3 has 14 amino acids. Trimming removed 2 bases at V and 0 bases at J, with 9 bases between. CDR3 nucleotides: TGCAGTGCTAGAAGCGCCAGTAGCACAGATACGCAGTATTTT. Encoded protein: CSARSASSTDTQYF.

This clonotype showed up many times. The V gene is TRBV20-1, the J gene TRBJ2-1; 10 bases agree with TRBD2. J was trimmed by 4 bases and V by 6 bases; bases with no gene match: 6. CDR1 DFQATT and CDR2 SNEGSKA come from the germline V gene (reference sequence). CDR3 size: 14 residues. CDR3 amino acids: CSATTSGVYNEQFF. The CDR3 nucleotides are TGCAGTGCGACAACTAGCGGGGTTTACAATGAGCAGTTCTTC.

This clonotype was seen more than once but under ten times. V gene TRBV15 combines with J gene TRBJ2-7; D ambiguous. The germline V and J ends were trimmed by 1 base and 0 bases, with 10 bases remaining between them. The germline V gene has CDR1 LNHNV and CDR2 YYDKDF (reference sequence). The CDR3 loop spans 15 amino acids. The CDR3 is CATSRGARSSYEQYF. The CDR3 DNA reads TGTGCCACCAGCAGAGGCGCGAGGAGCTCCTACGAGCAGTACTTC.

This clonotype has ten or more counts. The gene calls are TRBV4-1 and TRBJ2-7, with D unclear. Germline CDR1 and CDR2: MGHRA and YSYEKL. The length of the CDR3 is 14 residues. Trimming pared 0 bases from V and 0 bases from J, leaving 6 bases between. The CDR3 region has the DNA TGCGCCAGCAGCCAAGACGCAAACTCCTACGAGCAGTACTTC. It codes for CASSQDANSYEQYF.

The J gene is TRBJ2-1, the V gene TRBV6-5; 7 nucleotides agree with TRBD1. The CDR3 spans 15 residues. Germline values: CDR1 MNHEY, CDR2 SVGAGI. The V gene end was trimmed by 6 bases and the J gene end by 6 bases; junction bases not matched to a gene: 11. CDR3 loop: CASRRTDRWINEQFF. In nucleotides, the CDR3 is TGTGCCAGCAGACGAACGGACAGGTGGATCAATGAGCAGTTCTTC.

The chain employs TRBV5-1 and TRBJ1-2; weak D call: TRBD1 (6 bases). There are 15 residues in the CDR3. The germline gives CDR1 SGHRS, CDR2 YFSETQ. Deletions cut 0 bases from V and 2 bases from J, with 11 bases between. CDR3 loop: CASSLEGGPNYGYTF. CDR3 sequence (DNA): TGCGCCAGCAGCTTGGAAGGGGGTCCAAACTATGGCTACACCTTC.

This chain uses TRBV25-1 with TRBJ1-2, with D hard to call. Germline lookup yields CDR1 MGHDK and CDR2 SYGVNS. V lost 2 bases and J 4 bases, leaving 14 bases between the germline ends. The CDR3 is made up of 15 amino acids. The CDR3 reads CASSESAGNGYGYTF. The CDR3 coding sequence is TGTGCCAGCAGTGAAAGTGCGGGGAACGGCTATGGCTACACCTTC.

This clonotype was counted a few times. V and J are TRBV7-2 and TRBJ2-1; the D is unclear. Germline loops: CDR1 SGHTA, CDR2 FQGNSA. CDR3 length: 14 amino acids. V lost 2 bases, J lost 6 bases, and 11 bases lay in between. This chain's CDR3 is CASSLNRLLNEQFF. CDR3 DNA: TGTGCCAGCAGCTTAAACAGACTCCTCAATGAGCAGTTCTTC. Full variable domain (rest looked up from reference TRBV7-2 and TRBJ2-1): GAGVSQSPSNKVTEKGKDVELRCDPISGHTALYWYRQSLGQGLEFLIYFQGNSAPDKSGLPSDRFSAERTGGSVSTLTIQRTQQEDSAVYLCASSLNRLLNEQFFGPGTRLTVL.

A few counts support this clonotype. The chain employs TRBV7-9 and TRBJ2-5; D might be TRBD1 (5 bases). Gene TRBJ2-7 matches the end of the DNA better, so the J call may be wrong. This CDR3 comprises 14 residues. The germline V gene encodes CDR1 SEHNR and CDR2 FQNEAQ (reference sequence). The CDR3 sequence is CASSLDRTGNEQYF. The CDR3 DNA reads as TGTGCCAGCAGCTTAGACAGGACCGGCAACGAGCAGTACTTC.

This chain uses TRBV20-1 with TRBJ2-5, with TRBD1 identical over 10 bases. Germline V gene sequence: CDR1 DFQATT, CDR2 SNEGSKA (reference sequence). This CDR3 comprises 15 residues. The trim removed 5 bases at V and 5 bases at J, leaving 11 bases unmatched. The CDR3 loop reads CSAPHPTGGIETQYF. In DNA form, the CDR3 reads TGCAGTGCTCCTCATCCGACAGGGGGCATTGAGACCCAGTACTTC.

The genes are TRBV6-1 and TRBJ1-2, with D hard to call. The CDR3 length is 14 residues. Germline V gene sequence: CDR1 MNHNS, CDR2 SASEGT. The V gene lost 2 bases and the J gene lost 4 bases, with 11 bases spanning the gap. The DNA for the CDR3 is TGTGCCAGCAGTGAATCAAGCGTTAGCTATGGCTACACCTTC. As protein: CASSESSVSYGYTF.

The rearrangement links TRBV5-1 to TRBJ2-4; tentative D call: TRBD2 (6 bases). The CDR3 runs 16 residues. Trimming stripped 5 bases from V and 5 bases from J, with 20 bases between. From germline, CDR1 is SGHRS and CDR2 YFSETQ. This CDR3 is CASSPPGAIAENIQYF. Here the CDR3 DNA reads TGCGCCAGCAGTCCTCCGGGAGCTATAGCTGAAAACATTCAGTACTTC.

The V call is TRBV3-1, the J call TRBJ2-1; D possibly uses TRBD1 or TRBD2 (5 bases each). CDR3 size: 15 residues. V was clipped by 1 base and J by 10 bases, with 17 bases between them. The germline V gene has CDR1 LGHDT and CDR2 YNNKEL (reference sequence). The CDR3 nucleotides read TGTGCCAGCAGCCAAGGGGTCGGGGCGGTCTACGAGCAGTTCTTC. Protein product: CASSQGVGAVYEQFF.